The next 16 T cell receptor beta chains were all read from a single sample in a study of T-cell reconstitution after alpha-beta-depleted transplantation in children. Molecular barcoding with unique molecular identifiers was used for the TCRbeta library. TCRdb re-called the PCR reads through MiXCR, storing one row per CDR3 protein. The sample carries hundreds of thousands of distinct CDR3 sequences, roughly 14% recorded once. The input for sequencing was PBMCs, taken before TCRalphabeta/CD19-depleted stem cell transplant. The receptors originated from a girl between 2 and 10 years old with congenital amegakaryocytic thrombocytopenia, due to receive a stem cell transplant.

This clonotype occurred many times. This rearrangement joins TRBV15 to TRBJ1-2; no definite D call. With 1 base removed from V and 0 bases from J, the gap between germline ends came to 0 bases. Germline assignment: CDR1 LNHNV and CDR2 YYDKDF (reference sequence). This CDR3 has 12 amino acids. CDR3 nucleotide sequence: TGTGCCACCAGCAGAGCTAACTATGGCTACACCTTC. Amino acids: CATSRANYGYTF.

This clonotype was detected many times. The chain links TRBV6-1 to TRBJ2-1; TRBD2 agrees at 12 bases. The germline V gene encodes CDR1 MNHNS and CDR2 SASEGT. J lost 6 bases, V lost 7 bases, and 7 bases had no gene match. The CDR3 length is 15 residues. CDR3 sequence: CASTTLAGGPNEQFF. The DNA for the CDR3 is TGTGCCAGCACCACCCTAGCGGGAGGGCCCAATGAGCAGTTCTTC.

This clonotype was counted at least ten times. The chain combines TRBV20-1 with TRBJ2-1; D not certain. Trimming removed 1 base from V and 9 bases from J, with 10 bases in between. The V gene's germline CDR1 is DFQATT and CDR2 SNEGSKA (reference sequence). The CDR3 runs to 12 residues. DNA for the CDR3: TGCAGTGCTAGAGCTATGGGTGGTGAGCAGTTCTTC. Residues: CSARAMGGEQFF.

Here the CDR3 DNA reads TGTGCCAGCCCTAGGAAGCTGGGGGGAGCTAGAAATGAGCAGTTCTTC. Translated, it gives CASPRKLGGARNEQFF. This chain connects TRBV5-4 to TRBJ2-1, with D possibly matching TRBD2 (6 bases). Germline V gene sequence: CDR1 SGHNT, CDR2 YYREEE (reference sequence). V was pared by 7 bases and J by 7 bases, with 24 bases between. This CDR3 comprises 16 residues.

The chain uses TRBV28 and TRBJ2-5; 8 bases align to TRBD1. The CDR3 is made up of 13 amino acids. The ends lost 6 bases at V and 4 bases at J; junction bases unmatched: 4. Looked up from germline, CDR1 is MDHEN and CDR2 is SYDVKM. The CDR3 region has the DNA TGTGCCAGCAGGGACAGGGTTGGAGAGACCCAGTACTTC. This sequence encodes CASRDRVGETQYF.

This clonotype has more than one count but fewer than ten. The rearrangement uses TRBV3-1 and TRBJ2-3; D gene uncertain. The CDR3 has 14 residues. Trimming took off 0 bases at V and 5 bases at J, with 9 bases between the two ends. In germline, CDR1 is LGHDT, CDR2 YNNKEL (reference sequence). The CDR3 loop reads CASSQDVVGDTQYF. The CDR3 nucleotides are TGTGCCAGCAGCCAAGACGTCGTAGGAGATACGCAGTATTTT.

In its sample, this clonotype was seen a few times. This chain joins TRBV4-1 and TRBJ2-7; 7 bases map to TRBD2. V shed 4 bases and J 5 bases; nucleotides not matched to a gene: 11. CDR1 MGHRA and CDR2 YSYEKL come from the germline V gene. The CDR3 has 15 residues. In DNA, the CDR3 is TGCGCCAGCAGCCTCGTGGGGGAGGGCCAGAACGAGCAGTACTTC. Protein: CASSLVGEGQNEQYF.

This clonotype was picked up a small number of times. The chain carries TRBV6-1 and TRBJ1-2, with 8 bases that match TRBD1. Germline loops: CDR1 MNHNS, CDR2 SASEGT. The CDR3 contains 17 residues. V lost 5 bases to trimming and J lost 5 bases; unmatched junction nucleotides: 16. CDR3 nucleotide sequence: TGTGCCAGCAGTCCAGATTGGACAGGGACTGAGGTTTATGGCTACACCTTC. Residues: CASSPDWTGTEVYGYTF.

V gene TRBV7-8 combines with J gene TRBJ2-5; 8 bases map to TRBD1. The ends lost 5 bases at V and 6 bases at J; junction bases unmatched: 14. The CDR3 sequence is 16 residues long. Germline CDR1 and CDR2: SGHVS and FQNEAQ. The CDR3 protein is CASSHADTGGRKTQYF. Here the CDR3 DNA reads TGTGCCAGCAGCCACGCCGATACAGGGGGGAGAAAGACCCAGTACTTC.

There are a few counts of this clonotype. The chain employs TRBV7-9 and TRBJ2-7; 8 bases match TRBD1. From germline, CDR1 is SEHNR and CDR2 FQNEAQ (reference sequence). V was clipped by 6 bases and J by 2 bases; unmatched bases: 9. The CDR3 has 15 amino acids. For the CDR3, the DNA is TGTGCCAGCAGTAGACCGGGGACAGGACCCTACGAGCAGTACTTC. This encodes CASSRPGTGPYEQYF.

This clonotype has a count of ten or more. This sequence joins TRBV6-1 and TRBJ2-2, with 11 bases that match TRBD2. The CDR3 extends over 16 amino acids. The ends lost 6 bases at V and 4 bases at J; junction bases unmatched: 7. Germline lookup yields CDR1 MNHNS and CDR2 SASEGT. The CDR3 coding sequence is TGTGCCAGCAGACCTACTAGCGGGAGTCCCACCGGGGAGCTGTTTTTT. Translation: CASRPTSGSPTGELFF.

This clonotype was counted only a few times. This chain connects TRBV12-3 or TRBV12-4 to TRBJ2-7, with D unresolved. The CDR3 is made up of 14 amino acids. V was trimmed by 1 base and J by 3 bases, leaving 10 bases between them. CDR3 DNA sequence: TGTGCCAGCAGTTTAGGGCAGGAGCGCTACGAGCAGTACTTC. Protein product: CASSLGQERYEQYF.

This clonotype was detected many times. The chain couples TRBV5-1 to TRBJ2-1, with 8 bases aligning to TRBD2. Germline trimming cut 4 bases from V and 5 bases from J; bases unmatched to any gene: 8. This CDR3 comprises 15 residues. Germline V gene lookup returns CDR1 SGHRS and CDR2 YFSETQ. CDR3 residues: CASSPFSGDDNEQFF. CDR3 nucleotide sequence: TGCGCCAGCAGCCCATTTAGCGGGGATGACAATGAGCAGTTCTTC.

This chain joins TRBV12-3 or TRBV12-4 and TRBJ1-3; D unclear. V lost 4 bases, J lost 0 bases, and 13 bases lay in between. This CDR3 has 16 amino acids. CDR3 bases: TGTGCCAGCAGTTGGGGTCTGTTCAACTCTGGAAACACCATATATTTT. Translation: CASSWGLFNSGNTIYF.

Comments on this clonotype: At one end, the junction sequence differs from germline, possibly due to a read error. The chain employs TRBV20-1 and TRBJ2-7; D is perhaps TRBD2 (6 bases). The germline V gene encodes CDR1 DFQATT and CDR2 SNEGSKA (reference sequence). There are 17 residues in the CDR3. The CDR3: CCARAPIADALFYEQYF. CDR3 bases: TGCTGTGCTAGAGCCCCAATAGCGGACGCTCTGTTCTACGAGCAGTACTTC.

This clonotype was detected many times. This chain uses TRBV5-1 with TRBJ2-3, with no clear D. Germline values: CDR1 SGHRS, CDR2 YFSETQ. The V and J ends lost 6 bases and 3 bases respectively, with 11 bases between them. The CDR3 is made up of 13 amino acids. CDR3 region: CASTRSRTDTQYF. CDR3 nucleotide sequence: TGCGCCAGCACCCGATCCCGGACAGATACGCAGTATTTT.